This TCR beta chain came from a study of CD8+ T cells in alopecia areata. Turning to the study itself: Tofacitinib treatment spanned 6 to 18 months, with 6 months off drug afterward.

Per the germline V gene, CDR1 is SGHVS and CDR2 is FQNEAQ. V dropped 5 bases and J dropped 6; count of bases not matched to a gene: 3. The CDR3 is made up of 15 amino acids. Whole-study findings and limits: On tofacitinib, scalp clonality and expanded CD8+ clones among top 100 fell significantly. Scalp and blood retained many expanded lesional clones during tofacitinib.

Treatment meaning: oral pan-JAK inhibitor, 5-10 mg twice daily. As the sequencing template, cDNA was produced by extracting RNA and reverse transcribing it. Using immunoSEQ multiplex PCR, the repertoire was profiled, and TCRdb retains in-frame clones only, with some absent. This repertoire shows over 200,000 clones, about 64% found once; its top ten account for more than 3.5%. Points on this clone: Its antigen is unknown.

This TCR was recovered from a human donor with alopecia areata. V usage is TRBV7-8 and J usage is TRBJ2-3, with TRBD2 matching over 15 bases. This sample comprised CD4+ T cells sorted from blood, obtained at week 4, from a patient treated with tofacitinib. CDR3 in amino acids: CASSQGLAGGDTQYF. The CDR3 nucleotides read TGTGCCAGCAGCCAAGGACTAGCGGGGGGGGATACGCAGTATTTT.